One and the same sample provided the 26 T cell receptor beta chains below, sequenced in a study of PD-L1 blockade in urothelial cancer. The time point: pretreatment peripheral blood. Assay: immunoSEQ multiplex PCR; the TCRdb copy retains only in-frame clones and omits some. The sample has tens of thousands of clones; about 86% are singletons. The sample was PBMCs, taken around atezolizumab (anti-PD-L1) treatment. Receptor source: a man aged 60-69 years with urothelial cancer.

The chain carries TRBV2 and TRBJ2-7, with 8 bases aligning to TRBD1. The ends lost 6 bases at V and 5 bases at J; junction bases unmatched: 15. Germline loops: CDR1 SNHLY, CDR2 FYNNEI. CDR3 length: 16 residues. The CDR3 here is CASSSQVGTGGNEQYF. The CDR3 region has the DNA TGTGCCAGCAGCTCCCAGGTCGGGACAGGAGGAAACGAGCAGTACTTC.

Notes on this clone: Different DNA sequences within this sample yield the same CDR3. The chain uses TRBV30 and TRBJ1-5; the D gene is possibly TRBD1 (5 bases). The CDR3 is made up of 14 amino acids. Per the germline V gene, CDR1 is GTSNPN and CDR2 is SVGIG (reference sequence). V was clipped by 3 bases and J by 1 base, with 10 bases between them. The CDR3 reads CAWSTGLSNQPQHF. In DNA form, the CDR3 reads TGTGCCTGGAGCACGGGACTCAGCAATCAGCCCCAGCATTTT.

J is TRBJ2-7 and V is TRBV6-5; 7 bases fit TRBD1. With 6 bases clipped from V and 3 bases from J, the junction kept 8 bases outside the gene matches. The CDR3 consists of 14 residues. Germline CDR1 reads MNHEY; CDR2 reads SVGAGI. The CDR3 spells CASRIGQDSYEQYF. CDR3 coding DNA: TGTGCCAGCAGAATAGGACAGGACAGCTACGAGCAGTACTTC.

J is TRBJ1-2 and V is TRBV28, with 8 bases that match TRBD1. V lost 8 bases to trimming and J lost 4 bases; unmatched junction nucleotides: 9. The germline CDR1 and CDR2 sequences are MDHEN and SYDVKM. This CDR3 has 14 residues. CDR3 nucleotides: TGTGCCAGCGGACCTACAGGGGGGATCTATGGCTACACCTTC. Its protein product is CASGPTGGIYGYTF.

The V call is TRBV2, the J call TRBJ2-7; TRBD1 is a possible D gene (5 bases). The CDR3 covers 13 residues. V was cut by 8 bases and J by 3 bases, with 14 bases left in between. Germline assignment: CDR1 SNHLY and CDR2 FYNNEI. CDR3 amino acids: CASSQNQGYEQYF. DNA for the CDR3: TGTGCCAGCTCTCAAAACCAGGGCTACGAGCAGTACTTC.

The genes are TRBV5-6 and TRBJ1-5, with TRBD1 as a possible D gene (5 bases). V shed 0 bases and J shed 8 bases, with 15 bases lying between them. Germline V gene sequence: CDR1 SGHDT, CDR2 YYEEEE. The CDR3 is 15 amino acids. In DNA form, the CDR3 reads TGTGCCAGCAGCTTGGGGGCGGGGGTTTTGAAGCCCCAGCATTTT. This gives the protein CASSLGAGVLKPQHF.

The CDR3 region is CASSSSGGLSYNEQFF. CDR3 nucleotide sequence: TGTGCCAGCTCTTCATCGGGGGGGTTATCCTACAATGAGCAGTTCTTC. The chain couples TRBV9 to TRBJ2-1; 8 nucleotides align to TRBD2. V was pared by 7 bases and J by 1 base, with 10 bases of the junction left unmatched. Looked up from germline, CDR1 is SGDLS and CDR2 is YYNGEE. The CDR3 extends over 16 amino acids.

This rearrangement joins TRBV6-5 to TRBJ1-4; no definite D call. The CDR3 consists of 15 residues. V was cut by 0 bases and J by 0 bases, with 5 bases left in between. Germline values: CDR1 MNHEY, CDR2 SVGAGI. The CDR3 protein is CASSYSGTTNEKLFF. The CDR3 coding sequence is TGTGCCAGCAGTTACTCCGGGACAACTAATGAAAAACTGTTTTTT.

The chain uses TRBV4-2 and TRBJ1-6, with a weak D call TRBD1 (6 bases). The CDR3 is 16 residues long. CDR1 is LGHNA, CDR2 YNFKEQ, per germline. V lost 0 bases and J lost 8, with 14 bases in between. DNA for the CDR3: TGTGCCAGCAGCCAAGATTGGGAGGGGGGGGATTCACCCCTCCACTTT. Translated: CASSQDWEGGDSPLHF.

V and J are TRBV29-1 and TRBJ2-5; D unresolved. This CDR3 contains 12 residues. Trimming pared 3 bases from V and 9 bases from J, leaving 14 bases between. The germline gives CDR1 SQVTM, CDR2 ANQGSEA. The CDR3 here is CSVDDGGEPQYF. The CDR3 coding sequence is TGCAGCGTTGACGACGGCGGAGAACCCCAGTACTTC.

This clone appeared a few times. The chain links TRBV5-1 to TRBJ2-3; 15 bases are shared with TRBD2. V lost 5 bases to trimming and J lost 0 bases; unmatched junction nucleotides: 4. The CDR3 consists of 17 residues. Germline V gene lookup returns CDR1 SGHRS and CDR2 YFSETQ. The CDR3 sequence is CASRSGLAGGSTDTQYF. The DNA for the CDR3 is TGCGCCAGCAGATCCGGACTAGCGGGGGGGAGCACAGATACGCAGTATTTT.

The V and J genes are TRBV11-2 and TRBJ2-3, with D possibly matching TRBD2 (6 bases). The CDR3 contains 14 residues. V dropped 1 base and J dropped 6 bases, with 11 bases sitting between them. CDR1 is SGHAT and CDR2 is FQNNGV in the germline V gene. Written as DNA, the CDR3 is TGTGCCAGCAGCTTAGGGGCGGGGATGGATACGCAGTATTTT. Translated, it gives CASSLGAGMDTQYF.

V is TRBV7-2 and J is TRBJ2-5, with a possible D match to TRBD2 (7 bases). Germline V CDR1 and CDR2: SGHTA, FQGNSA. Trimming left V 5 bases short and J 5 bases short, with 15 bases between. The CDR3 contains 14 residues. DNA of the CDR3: TGTGCCAGCAGCCCAAGTCGGGGGGCGGAGACCCAGTACTTC. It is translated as CASSPSRGAETQYF. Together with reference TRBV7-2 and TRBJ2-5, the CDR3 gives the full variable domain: GAGVSQSPSNKVTEKGKDVELRCDPISGHTALYWYRQSLGQGLEFLIYFQGNSAPDKSGLPSDRFSAERTGGSVSTLTIQRTQQEDSAVYLCASSPSRGAETQYFGPGTRLLVL.

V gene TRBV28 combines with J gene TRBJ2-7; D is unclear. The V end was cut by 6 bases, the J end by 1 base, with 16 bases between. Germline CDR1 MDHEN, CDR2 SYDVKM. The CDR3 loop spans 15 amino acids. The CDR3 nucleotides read TGTGCCAGCAGACAAACAGAACATGATTCCTACGAGCAGTACTTC. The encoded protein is CASRQTEHDSYEQYF. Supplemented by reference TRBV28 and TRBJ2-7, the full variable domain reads DVKVTQSSRYLVKRTGEKVFLECVQDMDHENMFWYRQDPGLGLRLIYFSYDVKMKEKGDIPEGYSVSREKKERFSLILESASTNQTSMYLCASRQTEHDSYEQYFGPGTRLTVT.

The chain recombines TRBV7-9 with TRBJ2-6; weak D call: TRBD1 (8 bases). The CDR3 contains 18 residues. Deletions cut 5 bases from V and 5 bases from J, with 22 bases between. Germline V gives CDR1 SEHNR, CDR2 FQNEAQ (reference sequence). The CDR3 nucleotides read TGTGCCAGCAGCCCACAGGGGGGGCCCGGTAGGCGGGCCAACGTCCTGACTTTC. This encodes CASSPQGGPGRRANVLTF. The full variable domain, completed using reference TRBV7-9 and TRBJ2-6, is DTGVSQNPRHKITKRGQNVTFRCDPISEHNRLYWYRQTLGQGPEFLTYFQNEAQLEKSRLLSDRFSAERPKGSFSTLEIQRTEQGDSAMYLCASSPQGGPGRRANVLTFGAGSRLTVL.

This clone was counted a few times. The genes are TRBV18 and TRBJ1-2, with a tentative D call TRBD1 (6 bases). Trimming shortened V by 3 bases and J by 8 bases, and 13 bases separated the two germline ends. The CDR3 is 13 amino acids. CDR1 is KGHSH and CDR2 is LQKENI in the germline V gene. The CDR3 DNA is TGTGCCAGCTCACCCACACAGGGAAGAGGCTACACCTTC. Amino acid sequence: CASSPTQGRGYTF.

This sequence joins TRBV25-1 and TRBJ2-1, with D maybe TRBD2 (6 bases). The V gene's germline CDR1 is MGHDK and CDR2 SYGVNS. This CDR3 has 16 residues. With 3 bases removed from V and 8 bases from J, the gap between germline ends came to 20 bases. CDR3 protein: CASSDGHGTLYHEQFF. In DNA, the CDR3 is TGTGCCAGCAGTGACGGTCACGGGACTCTTTACCATGAGCAGTTCTTC.

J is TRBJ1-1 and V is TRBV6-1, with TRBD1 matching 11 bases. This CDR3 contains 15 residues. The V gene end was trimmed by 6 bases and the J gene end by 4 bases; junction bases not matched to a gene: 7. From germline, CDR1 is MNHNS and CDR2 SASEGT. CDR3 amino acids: CASRRTGGEFTEAFF. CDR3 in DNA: TGTGCCAGCAGGAGGACAGGGGGCGAGTTCACTGAAGCTTTCTTT.

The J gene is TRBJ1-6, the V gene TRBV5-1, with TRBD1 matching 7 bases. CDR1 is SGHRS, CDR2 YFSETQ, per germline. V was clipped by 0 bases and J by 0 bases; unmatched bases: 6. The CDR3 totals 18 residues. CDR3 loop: CASSLGQGESSYNSPLHF. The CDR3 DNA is TGCGCCAGCAGCTTGGGACAGGGTGAGAGCTCCTATAATTCACCCCTCCACTTT.

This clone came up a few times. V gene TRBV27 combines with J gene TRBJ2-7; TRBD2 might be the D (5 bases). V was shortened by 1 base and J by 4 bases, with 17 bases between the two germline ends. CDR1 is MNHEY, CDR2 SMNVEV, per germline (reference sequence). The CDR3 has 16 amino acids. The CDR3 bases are TGTGCCAGCAGTTTATATCCGGGCTCACGCGGGTACGAGCAGTACTTC. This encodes CASSLYPGSRGYEQYF.

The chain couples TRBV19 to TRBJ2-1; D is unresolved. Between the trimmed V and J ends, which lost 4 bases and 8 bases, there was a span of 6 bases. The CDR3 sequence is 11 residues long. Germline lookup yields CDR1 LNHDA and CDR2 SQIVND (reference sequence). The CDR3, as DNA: TGTGCCAGTAGTACCCATCATGAGCAGTTCTTC. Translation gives CASSTHHEQFF.

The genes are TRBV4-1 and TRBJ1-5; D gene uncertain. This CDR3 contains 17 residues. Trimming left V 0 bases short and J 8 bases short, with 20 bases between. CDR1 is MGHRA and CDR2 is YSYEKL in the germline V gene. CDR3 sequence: CASSQDVLASGDEPQHF. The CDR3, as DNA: TGCGCCAGCAGCCAAGACGTCCTTGCCTCCGGGGATGAGCCCCAGCATTTT.

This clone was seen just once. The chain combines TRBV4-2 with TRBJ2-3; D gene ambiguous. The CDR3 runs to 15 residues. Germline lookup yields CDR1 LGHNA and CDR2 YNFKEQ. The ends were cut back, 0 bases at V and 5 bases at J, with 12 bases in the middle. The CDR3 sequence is CASSQDSRRGDTQYF. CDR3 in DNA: TGTGCCAGCAGCCAAGACTCGCGGCGAGGAGATACGCAGTATTTT.

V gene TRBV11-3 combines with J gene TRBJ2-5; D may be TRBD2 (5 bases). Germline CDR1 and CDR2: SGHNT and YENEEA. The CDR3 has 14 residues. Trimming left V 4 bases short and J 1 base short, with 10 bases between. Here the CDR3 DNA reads TGTGCCAGCAGCTGGTCGGGGATCCAAGAGACCCAGTACTTC. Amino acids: CASSWSGIQETQYF.

The CDR3 region is CASSTRRGRDTGELFF. The CDR3 DNA is TGTGCCAGTAGTACCCGCAGGGGGCGCGACACCGGGGAGCTGTTTTTT. The chain links TRBV19 to TRBJ2-2; 8 bases map to TRBD1. The CDR3 covers 16 residues. Germline V gene data show CDR1 as LNHDA and CDR2 as SQIVND (reference sequence). The V and J ends lost 4 bases and 3 bases, in that order; junction bases with no gene match: 7.

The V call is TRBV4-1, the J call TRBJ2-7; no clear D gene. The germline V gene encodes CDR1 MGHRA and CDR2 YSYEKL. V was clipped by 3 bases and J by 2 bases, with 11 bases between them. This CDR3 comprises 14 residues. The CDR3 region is CASSQQTEPYEQYF. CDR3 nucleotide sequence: TGCGCCAGCAGCCAGCAGACGGAGCCCTACGAGCAGTACTTC.